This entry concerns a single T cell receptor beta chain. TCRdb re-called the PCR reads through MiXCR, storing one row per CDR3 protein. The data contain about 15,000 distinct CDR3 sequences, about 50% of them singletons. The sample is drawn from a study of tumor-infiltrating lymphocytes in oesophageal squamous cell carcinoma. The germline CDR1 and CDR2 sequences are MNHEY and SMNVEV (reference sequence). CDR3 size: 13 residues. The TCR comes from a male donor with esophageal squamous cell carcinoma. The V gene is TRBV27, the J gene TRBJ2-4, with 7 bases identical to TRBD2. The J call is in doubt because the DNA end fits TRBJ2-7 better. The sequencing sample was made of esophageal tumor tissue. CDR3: CASRGQGGHEQYF. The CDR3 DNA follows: TGTGCCAGCAGGGGGCAGGGAGGGCACGAGCAGTACTTC.